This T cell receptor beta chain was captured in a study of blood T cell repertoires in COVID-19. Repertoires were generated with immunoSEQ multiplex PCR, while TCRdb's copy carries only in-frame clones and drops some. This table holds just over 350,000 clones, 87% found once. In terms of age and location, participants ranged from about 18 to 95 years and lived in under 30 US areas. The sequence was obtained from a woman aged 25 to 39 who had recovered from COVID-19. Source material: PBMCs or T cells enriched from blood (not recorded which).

The CDR3 nucleotides are TGCGCCAGCAGCCAAGGATGGAGGGGTTCGGGCCCTGAAGCTTTCTTT. Protein sequence: CASSQGWRGSGPEAFF. The chain couples TRBV4-1 to TRBJ1-1; D may be TRBD1 (5 bases). Germline loops: CDR1 MGHRA, CDR2 YSYEKL. Deletions cut 1 base from V and 6 bases from J, with 18 bases between. This CDR3 has 16 amino acids.